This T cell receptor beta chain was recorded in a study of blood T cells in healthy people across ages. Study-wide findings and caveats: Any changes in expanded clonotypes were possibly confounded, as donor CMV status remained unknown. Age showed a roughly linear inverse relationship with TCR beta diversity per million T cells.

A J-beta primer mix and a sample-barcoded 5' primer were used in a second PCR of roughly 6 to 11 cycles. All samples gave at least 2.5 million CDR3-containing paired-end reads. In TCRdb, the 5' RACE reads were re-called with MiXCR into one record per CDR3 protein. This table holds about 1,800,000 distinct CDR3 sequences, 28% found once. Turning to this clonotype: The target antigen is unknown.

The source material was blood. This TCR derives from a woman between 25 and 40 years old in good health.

The CDR3 region is CASSFSGGGAYEQYF. CDR3 coding DNA: TGTGCCAGCAGCTTCTCCGGCGGGGGTGCTTACGAGCAGTACTTC. The gene calls are TRBV7-9 and TRBJ2-7; TRBD2 aligns across 7 bases. The CDR3 is 15 amino acids. Losses at the gene ends were 3 bases for V and 4 bases for J; bases not matched to a gene: 9. Germline assignment: CDR1 SEHNR and CDR2 FQNEAQ (reference sequence).